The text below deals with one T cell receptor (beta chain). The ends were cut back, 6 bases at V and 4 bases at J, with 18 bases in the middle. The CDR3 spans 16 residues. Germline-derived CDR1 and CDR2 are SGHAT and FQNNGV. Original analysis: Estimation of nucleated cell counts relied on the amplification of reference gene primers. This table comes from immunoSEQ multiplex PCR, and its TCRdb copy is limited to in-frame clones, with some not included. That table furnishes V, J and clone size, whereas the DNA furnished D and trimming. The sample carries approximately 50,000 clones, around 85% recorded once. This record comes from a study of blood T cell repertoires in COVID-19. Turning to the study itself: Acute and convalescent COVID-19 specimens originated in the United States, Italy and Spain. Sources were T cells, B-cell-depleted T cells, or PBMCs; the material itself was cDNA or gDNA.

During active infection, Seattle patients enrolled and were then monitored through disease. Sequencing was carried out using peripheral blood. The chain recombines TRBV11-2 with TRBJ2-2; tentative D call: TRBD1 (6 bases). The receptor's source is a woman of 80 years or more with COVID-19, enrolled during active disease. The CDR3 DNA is TGTGCCAGCAGTCATCAGGGGTACCGAAGCACCGGGGAGCTGTTTTTT. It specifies CASSHQGYRSTGELFF.